This entry lists 25 T cell receptor delta chains sequenced from one sample in a study of gamma-delta T cells after stem cell transplantation. TCRdb reprocessed the RT-PCR reads using CATT. The sample yields about 3,200 delta-chain clones, more than 4.5% seen once. Sample: gamma-delta T cells. The receptors shown here come from a human donor. It is not recorded whose cells these are; they may come from a transplant donor.

Concerning this clone itself: The likely explanation is a read error, given a far larger clone one base away. The sample has other DNA sequences that encode this CDR3 too. The J gene is TRDJ3, the V gene TRDV2; possible D gene TRDD3, 5 bases. The CDR3 extends over 18 amino acids. Germline CDR1 GEAIGNYY, CDR2 EKD. In nucleotides, the CDR3 is TGCGCCTGTGACACCGGCTGGGTTAGCTCCTGGGACACCCGACAGATGTTTTTC. It yields the protein CACDTGWVSSWDTRQMFF.

The CDR3 region has the DNA TGTGCCTGTGACACAGTGGGGGATAAGAGTAAACTCATCTTT. Translated: CACDTVGDKSKLIF. The V call is TRDV2, the J call TRDJ1; TRDD3 aligns across 9 bases. The V segment lost 1 base and the J segment 7 bases; nucleotides outside the gene matches: 6. Germline loops: CDR1 GEAIGNYY, CDR2 EKD. The CDR3 covers 14 residues.

For this clone: The mismatch at residue 9 between this DNA's translation and the TCRdb protein of a much larger clone likely reflects a read error; the protein shown is translated from the DNA. The rearrangement joins TRDV2 to TRDJ1; 8 bases are shared with TRDD3. There are 19 residues in the CDR3. Trimming at V came to 3 bases and at J to 0 bases, leaving 17 bases not matched to a gene. CDR1 and CDR2 (germline): GEAIGNYY, EKD. The CDR3 is CACDPLLGGAKMYTDKLIF. DNA of the CDR3: TGTGCCTGTGACCCTCTACTGGGGGGTGCAAAAATGTACACCGATAAACTCATCTTT.

This clone has just a few counts. The likely explanation is a read error, given a far larger clone one base away. The sample contains more than one DNA sequence encoding this CDR3. This chain uses TRDV2 with TRDJ1; 9 bases fit TRDD3. V dropped 3 bases and J dropped 0; count of bases not matched to a gene: 10. CDR3 length: 17 residues. From germline, CDR1 is GEAIGNYY and CDR2 EKD. CDR3 loop: CACDGLGDLLNTDKLIF. CDR3 nucleotides: TGTGCCTGTGACGGACTGGGGGACCTCCTTAACACCGATAAACTCATCTTT.

Worth noting for this clone: This likely stems from a read error, as it lies one base from a far larger clone. Other nucleotide sequences from this sample produce the same CDR3. This chain joins TRDV2 and TRDJ1, with D possibly TRDD3 on 5 matching bases. Germline CDR1 reads GEAIGNYY; CDR2 reads EKD. Trimming cost V 1 base and J 0 bases, with 17 bases left between them. CDR3 length: 17 residues. CDR3 sequence: CACDTVGDPEDTDKLIF. CDR3 in DNA: TGTGCCTGTGACACGGTTGGGGACCCCGAGGACACCGATAAACTCATCTTT.

This clone was counted only a few times. The protein TCRdb gives is from a much larger clone and does not agree with this DNA's translation at residue 6, likely a read error; the protein shown here comes from the DNA. Other DNA variants within this sample encode the same CDR3. J is TRDJ1 and V is TRDV2; TRDD3 might be the D (6 bases). Trimming took off 0 bases at V and 0 bases at J, with 16 bases between the two ends. This CDR3 spans 17 amino acids. Germline lookup yields CDR1 GEAIGNYY and CDR2 EKD. The CDR3 reads CACDTAGDPEDTDKLIF. DNA for the CDR3: TGTGCCTGTGACACCGCGGGGGACCCCGAGGACACCGATAAACTCATCTTT.

This clone turned up a few times. A far larger clone lies a single base away; this is likely a read error. Different DNA sequences within this sample yield the same CDR3. This chain joins TRDV2 and TRDJ1, with 7 nucleotides matching TRDD3. The germline V gene encodes CDR1 GEAIGNYY and CDR2 EKD. Unmatched junction bases numbered 8, after V lost 3 bases and J lost 2 bases. The CDR3 length is 15 residues. The CDR3 spells CACDVLGAMTDKLIF. As DNA, the CDR3 is TGTGCCTGTGACGTCCTGGGGGCCATGACCGATAAACTCATCTTT.

This clone came up a few times. The amino acid sequence in TCRdb belongs to a much larger clone and departs from this DNA's translation at residue 12, likely a sequencing read error; the sequence shown is translated from the DNA. The chain joins TRDV2 to TRDJ1; D is perhaps TRDD3 (5 bases). CDR1 GEAIGNYY and CDR2 EKD come from the germline V gene. V lost 0 bases, J lost 10 bases, and 20 bases lay in between. This CDR3 contains 15 residues. The CDR3 is CACDTVGDIGEPLIF. The DNA for the CDR3 is TGTGCCTGTGACACCGTTGGAGATATAGGGGAGCCACTCATCTTT.

Comment on this clone: It is likely a read error: a sequence one base away is far more abundant. The sample holds other DNA sequences that translate to the same CDR3. The rearrangement uses TRDV2 and TRDJ1; 9 nucleotides agree with TRDD3. Germline values: CDR1 GEAIGNYY, CDR2 EKD. There are 14 residues in the CDR3. The CDR3 here is CACDRLGESDKLIF. The CDR3 region has the DNA TGTGCCTGTGACCGACTGGGGGAGTCCGACAAACTCATCTTT.

In this sample, this clone turned up a few times. This DNA translates differently at residue 12 from the TCRdb protein, which is that of a much larger clone; a read error is likely, and the protein shown is the DNA's own translation. The chain links TRDV2 to TRDJ1; 7 positions agree with TRDD3. This CDR3 has 22 amino acids. Germline V gene lookup returns CDR1 GEAIGNYY and CDR2 EKD. V lost 1 base to trimming and J lost 2 bases; unmatched junction nucleotides: 27. The CDR3 region is CACDTLGGENDIEGDATDKLIF. The DNA for the CDR3 is TGTGCCTGTGACACGCTCGGGGGCGAAAACGATATAGAGGGGGATGCTACCGATAAACTCATCTTT.

With regard to this clone: The protein given by TCRdb reflects a much larger clone and differs at residue 15 from this DNA's translation, likely from a read error; the protein shown is the DNA's translation. V gene TRDV2 combines with J gene TRDJ1; 7 nucleotides agree with TRDD3. The CDR3 has 17 residues. Germline V gene sequence: CDR1 GEAIGNYY, CDR2 EKD. CDR3 nucleotide sequence: TGTGCCTGTGACACCCTCGGGGATAGGGACTACACCGATAAACCCATCTTT. Translated: CACDTLGDRDYTDKPIF.

On this clone itself: The amino acid sequence in TCRdb belongs to a much larger clone and departs from this DNA's translation at residue 9, likely a sequencing read error; the sequence shown is translated from the DNA. The rearrangement uses TRDV2 and TRDJ1, with D tentatively TRDD3 (6 bases). Trimming stripped 0 bases from V and 1 base from J, with 17 bases between. The length of the CDR3 is 17 residues. CDR1 is GEAIGNYY, CDR2 EKD, per germline. CDR3 sequence (DNA): TGTGCCTGTGACACCGTCACTGGGAGATTACGCACCGATAAACTCATCTTT. Translated: CACDTVTGRLRTDKLIF.

On this clone: A far larger clone is one base from this, pointing to a likely read error. Other DNA sequences in this specimen translate into the identical CDR3. This chain connects TRDV2 to TRDJ1; tentatively, D is TRDD3 (5 bases). The CDR3 has 17 amino acids. Per germline, CDR1 GEAIGNYY and CDR2 EKD. V shed 7 bases and J shed 2 bases, with 25 bases lying between them. Written as DNA, the CDR3 is TGTGCCTGCGACGAAGTATATTCTGGGCGATTAACCGATAAACTCATCTTT. Translating gives CACDEVYSGRLTDKLIF.

This clone was seen repeatedly, ten times or more. The genes are TRDV2 and TRDJ3; 9 bases agree with TRDD3. The CDR3 contains 23 residues. With V trimmed by 3 bases and J by 1 base, 21 bases remained unmatched. CDR1 is GEAIGNYY and CDR2 is EKD in the germline V gene. CDR3 DNA sequence: TGTGCCTGTGACCCCATATACCGTAGGGGATACGTCGGGAGTTCCTGGGACACCCGACAGATGTTTTTC. This codes for CACDPIYRRGYVGSSWDTRQMFF.

At least ten counts were recorded for this clone. Given a far larger clone just one base away, this is likely a sequencing read error. V and J are TRDV2 and TRDJ3, with TRDD3 matching over 8 bases. The CDR3 is 19 amino acids. Germline values: CDR1 GEAIGNYY, CDR2 EKD. CDR3 region: CACGTVGDTSSWDTRQMFF. CDR3 DNA: TGTGCCTGTGGCACCGTAGGGGATACCAGCTCCTGGGACACCCGACAGATGTTTTTC.

As for this clone: Other DNA sequences in this specimen translate into the identical CDR3. The V and J genes are TRDV2 and TRDJ1, with 7 bases lining up with TRDD3. V lost 1 base, J lost 0 bases, and 4 bases stayed unmatched. The CDR3 runs to 15 residues. Looked up from germline, CDR1 is GEAIGNYY and CDR2 is EKD. The CDR3 bases are TGTGCCTGTGACACGCTGGGGGCCTACACCGATAAACTCATCTTT. As protein: CACDTLGAYTDKLIF.

This clone was recorded many times. This may stem from a read error, because a much larger clone lies one nucleotide away. V and J are TRDV2 and TRDJ1; D gene uncertain. CDR3 length equals 14 residues. Looked up from germline, CDR1 is GEAIGNYY and CDR2 is EKD. CDR3: CACGTVGNTDKLIF. The CDR3 DNA reads TGTGCCTGTGGCACCGTGGGCAACACCGATAAACTCATCTTT.

A few counts support this clone. This likely traces to a read error, being one base from a far larger clone. Other nucleotide sequences from this sample produce the same CDR3. The V and J genes are TRDV2 and TRDJ1; the match to TRDD3 covers 9 bases. The CDR3 covers 16 residues. Germline CDR1 reads GEAIGNYY; CDR2 reads EKD. The CDR3 is CACDPLLGEYTDKLIF. In DNA form, the CDR3 reads TGTGCCTGTGACCCCCTACTGGGGGAGTACACCGATAAACTCATCTTC.

This clone was recorded many times. A far larger clone is one base from this, pointing to a likely read error. The chain employs TRDV2 and TRDJ1, with a weak D call TRDD3 (6 bases). CDR1 is GEAIGNYY, CDR2 EKD, per germline. CDR3 length: 17 amino acids. The CDR3 sequence is CARDKVGAPVVTDKLIF. CDR3 DNA: TGTGCCCGTGACAAAGTGGGGGCTCCAGTTGTGACCGATAAACTCATCTTT.

In its sample, this clone was seen a few times. A read error likely explains why the TCRdb protein, taken from a much larger clone, differs from this DNA's translation at residue 6; the protein shown is translated from the DNA. The V and J genes are TRDV2 and TRDJ1, with D possibly TRDD3 on 5 matching bases. V lost 3 bases, J lost 2 bases, and 12 bases lay in between. CDR1 and CDR2 (germline): GEAIGNYY, EKD. This CDR3 region has 14 residues. In DNA form, the CDR3 reads TGTGCCTGTGACGGGCGGGGAGAGACCGATAAACTCATCTTT. Protein product: CACDGRGETDKLIF.

By sample fraction, this clone is medium-sized. This chain joins TRDV2 and TRDJ3; 12 nucleotides match TRDD3. CDR1 is GEAIGNYY and CDR2 is EKD in the germline V gene. This CDR3 has 20 amino acids. Germline trimming cut 3 bases from V and 0 bases from J; bases unmatched to any gene: 8. The CDR3 region has the DNA TGTGCCTGTGACGCTAGTACTGGGGGATACCACTCCTGGGACACCCGACAGATGTTTTTC. Encoded protein: CACDASTGGYHSWDTRQMFF.

This clone was seen only a few times. A read error likely explains why the TCRdb protein, taken from a much larger clone, differs from this DNA's translation at residue 7; the protein shown is translated from the DNA. CDR3: CACDGLWDLLNTDKLIF. CDR3 DNA sequence: TGTGCCTGTGACGGACTGTGGGACCTTCTTAACACCGATAAACTCATCTTT. The chain uses TRDV2 and TRDJ1; possible D gene TRDD2, 5 bases. The V gene lost 3 bases and the J gene lost 0 bases, with 19 bases spanning the gap. Germline CDR1 and CDR2: GEAIGNYY and EKD. The CDR3 contains 17 residues.

This clone was seen only a few times. Since a far larger clone is one base different, this is likely a read error. Distinct nucleotide sequences in the sample also encode this CDR3. This sequence joins TRDV2 and TRDJ1; 10 positions agree with TRDD3. The CDR3 is 18 residues long. Per germline, CDR1 GEAIGNYY and CDR2 EKD. The V segment lost 0 bases and the J segment 0 bases; nucleotides outside the gene matches: 9. CDR3 sequence reads: CACDTVLGDPTYTDKLIF. CDR3 DNA sequence: TGTGCCTGTGACACCGTACTGGGGGATCCGACATACACCGATAAACTCATCTTT.

Sample share makes this clone large. Other nucleotide sequences in the sample specify the same CDR3. The genes are TRDV2 and TRDJ1; 9 bases fit TRDD3. The V gene end was trimmed by 2 bases and the J gene end by 0 bases; junction bases not matched to a gene: 18. This CDR3 is 20 amino acids long. Per germline, CDR1 GEAIGNYY and CDR2 EKD. This CDR3 reads CACDINTGGPWGIYTDKLIF. The CDR3 nucleotides are TGTGCCTGTGACATCAATACTGGGGGACCCTGGGGCATATACACCGATAAACTCATCTTT.

This clone was picked up a small number of times. TCRdb pairs this DNA with a much larger clone's protein that differs at residue 13, likely a read error; the protein shown was translated from the DNA. The V gene is TRDV2, the J gene TRDJ1; 13 bases fit TRDD3. The V gene end was trimmed by 0 bases and the J gene end by 3 bases; junction bases not matched to a gene: 9. This CDR3 has 18 residues. Germline V gene sequence: CDR1 GEAIGNYY, CDR2 EKD. This chain's CDR3 is CACDTILGDTYYADKLIF. CDR3 coding DNA: TGTGCCTGTGACACCATACTGGGGGATACGTATTACGCCGATAAACTCATCTTT.